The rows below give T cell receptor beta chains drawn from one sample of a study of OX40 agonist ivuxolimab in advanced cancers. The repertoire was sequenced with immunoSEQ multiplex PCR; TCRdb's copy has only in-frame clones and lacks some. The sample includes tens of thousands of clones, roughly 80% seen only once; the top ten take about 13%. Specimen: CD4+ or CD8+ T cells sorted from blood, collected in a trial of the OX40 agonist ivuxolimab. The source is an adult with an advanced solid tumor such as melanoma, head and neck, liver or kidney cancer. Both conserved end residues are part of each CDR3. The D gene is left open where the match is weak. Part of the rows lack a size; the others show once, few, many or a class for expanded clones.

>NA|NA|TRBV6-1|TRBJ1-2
TGTGCCAGCAGTGAGCGGAACTATGGCTACACCTTC
CASSERNYGYTF
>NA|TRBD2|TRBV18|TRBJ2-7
TGTGCCAGCTCACCAACGGCGAGTGGGAGGGCGTACGAGCAGTACTTC
CASSPTASGRAYEQYF
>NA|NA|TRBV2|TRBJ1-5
TGTGCCAGCAGTTCCGGGACTCGAGATAGCAATCAGCCCCAGCATTTT
CASSSGTRDSNQPQHF
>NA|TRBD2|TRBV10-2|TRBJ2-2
TGCGCCAGCAGTGAGTCTGGGACTAGTTTTTCCGGGGAGCTGTTTTTT
CASSESGTSFSGELFF
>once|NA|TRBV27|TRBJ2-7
TGTGCCAGCACCTCGCTAGATGCTCTACGCGAGCAGTACTTC
CASTSLDALREQYF
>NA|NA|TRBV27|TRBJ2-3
TGTGCCAGCAGTTTACAGAGCACAGATACGCAGTATTTT
CASSLQSTDTQYF
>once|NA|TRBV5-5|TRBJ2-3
TGTGCCAGCAGCTTTCGGGCAGGGACTAGCACAGATACGCAGTATTTT
CASSFRAGTSTDTQYF
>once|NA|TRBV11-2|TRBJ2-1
TGTGCCAGCAGTTTCCCAAGTTTGCGGACAGATTATCGCTCCAATGAGCAGTTCTTC
CASSFPSLRTDYRSNEQFF
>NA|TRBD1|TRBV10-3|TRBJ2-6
TGTGCCATCAGCCTCTTCGACAGGGCTGGGGCCAACGTCCTGACTTTC
CAISLFDRAGANVLTF
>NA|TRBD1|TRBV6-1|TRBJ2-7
TGTGCCAGCAGTAGACAGGGAATCGTCTACGAGCAGTACTTC
CASSRQGIVYEQYF
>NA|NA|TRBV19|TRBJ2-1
TGTGCCAGTAAGAGATCCGACAATGAGCAGTTCTTC
CASKRSDNEQFF
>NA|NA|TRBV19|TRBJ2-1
TGTGCCAGTAGTATAGGGCGACAGTACAATGAGCAGTTCTTC
CASSIGRQYNEQFF
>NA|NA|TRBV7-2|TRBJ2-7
TGTGCCAGCAGCTTAGCACAGGCCCTGGGATACGAGCAGTACTTC
CASSLAQALGYEQYF
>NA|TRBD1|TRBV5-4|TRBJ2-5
TGTGCCAGCAGCATTGACAGGGAGGAGACCCAGTACTTC
CASSIDREETQYF
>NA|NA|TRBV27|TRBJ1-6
TGTGCCACCGGTCAGAGGGGCTCCTATAATTCACCCCTCCACTTT
CATGQRGSYNSPLHF
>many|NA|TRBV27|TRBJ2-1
TGTGCCAGCAGTTGGACCGGGACTCCTTTCGATGAGCAGTTCTTC
CASSWTGTPFDEQFF
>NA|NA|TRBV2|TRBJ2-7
TGTGCCAGCAACTCAGGATGGGCCTACGAGCAGTACTTC
CASNSGWAYEQYF
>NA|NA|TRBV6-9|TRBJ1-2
TGTGCCAGCTCGGACCTGCGCCGCGGCTACACCTTC
CASSDLRRGYTF
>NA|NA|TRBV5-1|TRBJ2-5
TGCGCCAGCAGCTTGGCTGGGGTTCAAGAGACCCAGTACTTC
CASSLAGVQETQYF
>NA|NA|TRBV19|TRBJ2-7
TGTGCCAGTAGTATGCAACCTCCACCAGGGACCCACTACGAGCAGTACTTC
CASSMQPPPGTHYEQYF
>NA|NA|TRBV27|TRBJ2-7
TGTGCCAGCAGTTTTAGGGGGAAAGCCTACGAGCAGTACTTC
CASSFRGKAYEQYF
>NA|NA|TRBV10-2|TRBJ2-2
TGCGCCAGCAGTGACGGAGGGGACAGAAACACCGGGGAGCTGTTTTTT
CASSDGGDRNTGELFF
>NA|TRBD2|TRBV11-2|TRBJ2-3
TGTGCCAGCAGCTTTAGACTAGCGGGAGGGATTAGCACAGATACGCAGTATTTT
CASSFRLAGGISTDTQYF
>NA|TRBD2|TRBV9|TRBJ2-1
TGTGCCAGCAGCGCCTTAGCGGGGAACAATGAGCAGTTCTTC
CASSALAGNNEQFF
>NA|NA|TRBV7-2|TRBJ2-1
TGTGCCAGCAGCTTTTCGGGAGGGCAGGGGGCTCGCAATGAGCAGTTCTTC
CASSFSGGQGARNEQFF
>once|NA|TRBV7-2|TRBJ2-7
TGTGCCAGCAGCTGCTGGTTGCGTGTAGAGTCCTACGAGCAGTACTTC
CASSCWLRVESYEQYF
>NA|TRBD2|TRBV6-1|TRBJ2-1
TGTGCCAGCAGTGCAGCCACACTAGCGGGAGGCGGTGAGCAGTTCTTC
CASSAATLAGGGEQFF
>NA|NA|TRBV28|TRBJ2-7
TGTGCCAGCGTCAAAAGTGGGATGGCCTACGAGCAGTACTTC
CASVKSGMAYEQYF
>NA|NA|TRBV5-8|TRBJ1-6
TGTGCCAGCAGCCTAATGGTGGGAGCCAATTCACCCCTCCACTTT
CASSLMVGANSPLHF
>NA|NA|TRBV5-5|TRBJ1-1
TGTGCCAGCAGCTTCATGACAGTTGAAGCTTTCTTT
CASSFMTVEAFF
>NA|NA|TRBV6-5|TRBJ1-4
TGTGCCAGCAGGTCCGTAGGGACAACTAATGAAAAACTGTTTTTT
CASRSVGTTNEKLFF
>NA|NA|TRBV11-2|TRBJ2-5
TGTGCCAGCAGCTTTGGGCCAACTAGACAAGAGACCCAGTACTTC
CASSFGPTRQETQYF
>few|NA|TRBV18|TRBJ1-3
TGTGCCAGCTCACCTAGGGGGGACAACTCTGGAAACACCATATATTTT
CASSPRGDNSGNTIYF
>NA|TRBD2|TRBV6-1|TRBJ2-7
TGTGCCAGCAGGATCACTAGCGGGCCTTACGAGCAGTACTTC
CASRITSGPYEQYF
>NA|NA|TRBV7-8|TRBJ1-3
TGTGCCAGCAGCCTAATATGGCCGGGCGGCGGAAACACCATATATTTT
CASSLIWPGGGNTIYF
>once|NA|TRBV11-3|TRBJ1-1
TGTGCCAGCAGCCTGGGGAGGGGGAACACTGAAGCTTTCTTT
CASSLGRGNTEAFF